This TCR beta chain was profiled in a study of spatial heterogeneity in lung cancer (dated by TCRdb to about 2019). Regarding the study in general: More beta-chain than alpha-chain transcripts were consistently detected, likely reflecting higher beta-chain transcript abundance. In tumor regions, TCR transcript counts showed a strong correlation with a T cell transcriptional module score derived from matched bulk RNA-seq. In the raw uncorrected reads, each unique combination of TCR and UMI appeared on average more than ten times. In non-small cell lung cancer, the study made a quantitative comparison of TCR alpha and beta repertoires among multiple tumor regions, matched nontumor lung and blood. The study linked features of the TCR repertoire to counts of nonsynonymous mutations, which were determined by whole-exome sequencing of tumor tissue. Both alpha and beta chains were TCR-sequenced in around 220 tumor regions, roughly 70 matched nontumor lung samples and around 50 PBMC samples obtained at surgery. Overall study results and their limits: Additional single-cell paired TCR alpha and beta sequencing was considered necessary to confirm, at a functional level, the hypothesis that regional TCRs recognize regional mutations. Counts of ubiquitous and regional expanded TCRs correlated with counts of ubiquitous and regional nonsynonymous mutations, respectively. The tumor nonsynonymous mutation count correlated with the number of expanded alpha and beta TCRs within the tumor. TCR-seq coverage of tumor T cells was estimated to be only approximately 7% for alpha chains and more than 11% for beta chains.

This clonotype was picked up many times. Its antigen specificity is not known. No base quality values were provided; no much bigger clone lies one nucleotide off. The time point label for this specimen denotes: sample taken at primary tumor resection. Samples were obtained from approximately 77 patients with early-stage, untreated non-small cell lung cancer from the lung TRACERx cohort. For TCR sequencing, whole RNA was extracted from tumor and nontumor lung tissue, or from cryopreserved PBMC samples, and no cell sorting was done. Only patients for whom sufficient RNA was available from at least two tumor regions were selected for TCR sequencing. A lung pathologist reviewed the tumor and adjacent nontumor lung specimens before the specimens were selected. The method behind the library was 5' RACE. The reads were generated on a NextSeq 500. To allow correction of PCR and sequencing errors, the TCR library protocol tagged every TCR cDNA molecule with a unique molecular identifier. Per the source publication's procedure: Decombinator tools were used for TCR identification, UMI-based error correction and CDR3 extraction. TCRs above a frequency of 2 per 1,000, corresponding to the top 1% of the tumor frequency distribution, were defined as expanded. Expanded tumor TCRs statistically deemed absent (corrected P<0.05) from at least one tumor region were classed as regional, and all other expanded tumor TCRs were classed as ubiquitous. Rényi diversity was computed with the R vegan package after subsampling each repertoire 100 times to 5,000 TCRs. To build CDR3 similarity networks, amino acid triplet string-kernel similarity was used, and CDR3s were connected when their pairwise similarity was above 0.82. TCRdb trimmed the raw reads at Q25, called clones with MiXCR and kept productive beta chains. Rows are combined by CDR3 protein, so each entry shows the most common genes and DNA. Clone size and V and J calls follow TCRdb, not the original study. The sample data list fewer than 20,000 distinct CDR3 sequences, and around 7% of these were observed just once. The ten largest clones capture more than 20% of the sample.

CDR1 and CDR2 are drawn from the germline V gene: SGHTA, FQGNSA. V and J lose 0 bases and 4 bases, and a span of 12 bases separates them. The CDR3, from cysteine to phenylalanine, totals 15 residues. Of the read, only the CDR3 DNA is kept; its 45 bases are in frame from base 1. Sample: lung tumor tissue, taken at surgery. Recombination joined TRBV7-2 with TRBJ1-2, with the D gene too uncertain to name. This TCR came from a female donor with early-stage non-small cell lung cancer. The CDR3 sequence is CASSLAQYGLYGYTF. The nucleotide sequence is TGTGCCAGCAGCTTAGCGCAATACGGCCTCTATGGCTACACCTTC.